In this sample, the clone carrying this T cell receptor (beta chain) turned up a few times. Its target is unknown. The data were obtained in a study of identical twins. Germline values: CDR1 SEHNR, CDR2 FQNEAQ (reference sequence). The CDR3 consists of 12 residues. The V and J ends lost 1 base and 8 bases respectively, with 6 bases between them. TCRdb reprocessed the 5' RACE reads with MiXCR, giving one entry per CDR3 protein. Altogether about 790,000 distinct CDR3 sequences are present, roughly 18% being singletons, with the ten largest covering about an eighth. General study findings and limits: Fewer insertions marked abundant cord blood beta clonotypes; young adult naive trended weakly, memory not at all.

These same data were also listed under a study on T cells expressing NK-cell markers. That work states: Investigators obtained TCR beta repertoires from sorted CD3+CD56+NKG2C+, CD3+CD56+NKG2C- and CD3+CD56-NKG2C+ T cells. HCMV seropositivity marked seven of the eight sequenced donors; one was seronegative. Anti-gamma-delta TCR antibody use in several experiments restricted sorting to alpha-beta TCR T cells.

The source material was PBMCs. The chain has TRBV7-9 and TRBJ2-1, with unresolved D. The source of this sequence is a woman aged 18 to 35 in good health. The CDR3 protein is CASSLEFDEQFF. The DNA of the CDR3 is TGTGCCAGCAGCTTAGAGTTCGATGAGCAGTTCTTC.